These 9 T cell receptor beta chains came from one sample sequenced in a study of cytomegalovirus exposure and HLA in healthy donors. With 60 Vbeta and 13 Jbeta primers, the PCR was carried out. The repertoire was sequenced with immunoSEQ multiplex PCR; TCRdb's copy has only in-frame clones and lacks some. Of 100,000 to 150,000 clones detected, around 73% appear once; the ten largest clones hold 2.9%. Source material: PBMCs. The receptor set was obtained from a human donor in good health.

This clone was detected a few times. The chain carries TRBV5-1 and TRBJ2-6; unclear D gene. The CDR3 consists of 16 residues. Trimming took 1 base from V and 0 from J, leaving 8 bases between them. CDR1 is SGHRS and CDR2 is YFSETQ in the germline V gene. CDR3 sequence: CASSLTVFSGANVLTF. CDR3 nucleotides: TGCGCCAGCAGCTTGACAGTATTCTCTGGGGCCAACGTCCTGACTTTC.

The rearrangement joins TRBV29-1 to TRBJ1-2; 8 bases agree with TRBD1. The CDR3 is 15 residues long. V trimming: 4 bases; J trimming: 8 bases; junction bases outside the gene matches: 15. CDR1 is SQVTM, CDR2 ANQGSEA, per germline. Here the CDR3 DNA reads TGCAGCGTTGGGCGACAGGGGCCGAGAACAGAGGGCTACACCTTC. This translates into CSVGRQGPRTEGYTF.

The chain recombines TRBV7-2 with TRBJ1-6, with 10 bases identical to TRBD1. V shed 5 bases and J 9 bases; nucleotides not matched to a gene: 16. The CDR3 runs to 18 residues. CDR1 is SGHTA, CDR2 FQGNSA, per germline. The CDR3 protein is CASSLTSRTGGVGSPLHF. Written as DNA, the CDR3 is TGTGCCAGCAGCCTAACCTCCAGGACAGGGGGAGTAGGTTCACCCCTCCACTTT.

As to this clone: Other DNA sequences within the sample encode an identical CDR3. J is TRBJ2-2 and V is TRBV4-3, with D uncertain. V was trimmed by 1 base and J by 5 bases, leaving 5 bases between them. Germline V CDR1 and CDR2: LGHNA, YSLEER. The CDR3 is 13 amino acids. For the CDR3, the DNA is TGCGCCAGCAGCCAAGTTCTGACCGGGGAGCTGTTTTTT. It translates to CASSQVLTGELFF.

CDR3 in amino acids: CAWTPGWNTEAFF. CDR3 coding DNA: TGTGCCTGGACTCCAGGGTGGAACACTGAAGCTTTCTTT. The chain combines TRBV30 with TRBJ1-1; D perhaps matches TRBD1 (5 bases). This CDR3 has 13 amino acids. The germline V and J ends were trimmed by 4 bases and 1 base, with 10 bases remaining between them. Germline CDR1 and CDR2: GTSNPN and SVGIG (reference sequence).

The chain links TRBV7-8 to TRBJ1-2; D is undetermined. V lost 7 bases to trimming and J lost 4 bases, with 13 bases between them. The CDR3 covers 13 residues. Germline assignment: CDR1 SGHVS and CDR2 FQNEAQ. CDR3 residues: CASTPEGAYGYTF. The DNA for the CDR3 is TGTGCCAGCACTCCGGAGGGTGCCTATGGCTACACCTTC.

This clone was seen only once. The chain employs TRBV30 and TRBJ2-2; 7 bases are a match to TRBD1. The germline V gene has CDR1 GTSNPN and CDR2 SVGIG (reference sequence). J lost 5 bases, V lost 4 bases, and 1 base had no gene match. The CDR3 is made up of 12 amino acids. CDR3 sequence (DNA): TGTGCCTGGAACAGGGGAACCGGGGAGCTGTTTTTT. It codes for CAWNRGTGELFF.

Concerning this clone itself: A junction end diverges from the germline sequence, so it may reflect a read error. The rearrangement joins TRBV6-6 to TRBJ2-3; 8 nucleotides agree with TRBD2. The germline V gene has CDR1 MNHNY and CDR2 SVGAGI (reference sequence). The length of the CDR3 is 15 residues. As DNA, the CDR3 is TGTGCCAGCAGATACTCGGGGGGGACCACAGATACGCAGTATTTT. Its translation is CASRYSGGTTDTQYF.

V is TRBV28 and J is TRBJ2-7; possibly TRBD1 for D (6 bases). V lost 5 bases and J lost 2, with 13 bases in between. Germline V gene data show CDR1 as MDHEN and CDR2 as SYDVKM. The CDR3 has 14 amino acids. The CDR3 loop reads CASSLGQHTYEQYF. Written as DNA, the CDR3 is TGTGCCAGCAGTCTCGGACAGCATACCTACGAGCAGTACTTC.